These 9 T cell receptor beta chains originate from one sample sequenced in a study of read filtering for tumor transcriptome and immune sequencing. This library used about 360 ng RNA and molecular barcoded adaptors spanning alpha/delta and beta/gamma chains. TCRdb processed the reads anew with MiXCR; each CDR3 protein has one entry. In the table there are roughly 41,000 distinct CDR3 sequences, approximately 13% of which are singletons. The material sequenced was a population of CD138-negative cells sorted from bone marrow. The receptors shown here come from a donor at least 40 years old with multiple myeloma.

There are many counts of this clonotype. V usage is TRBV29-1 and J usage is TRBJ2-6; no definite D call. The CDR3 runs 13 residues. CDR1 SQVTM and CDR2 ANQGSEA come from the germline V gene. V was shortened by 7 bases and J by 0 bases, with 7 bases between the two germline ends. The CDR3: CSASSSGANVLTF. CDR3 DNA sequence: TGCAGCGCGTCGAGCTCTGGGGCCAACGTCCTGACTTTC.

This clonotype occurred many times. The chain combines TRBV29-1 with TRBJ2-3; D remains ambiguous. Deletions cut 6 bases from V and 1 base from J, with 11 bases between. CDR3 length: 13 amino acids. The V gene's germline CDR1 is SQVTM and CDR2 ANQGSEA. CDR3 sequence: CSVFDGGTDTQYF. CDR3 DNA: TGCAGCGTCTTTGACGGAGGCACAGATACGCAGTATTTT.

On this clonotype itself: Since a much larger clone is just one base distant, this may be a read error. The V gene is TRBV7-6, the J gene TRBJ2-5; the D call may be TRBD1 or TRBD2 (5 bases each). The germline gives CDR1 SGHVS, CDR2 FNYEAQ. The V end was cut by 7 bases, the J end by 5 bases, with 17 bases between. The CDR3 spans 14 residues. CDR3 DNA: TGTGCCAGCACCAAGTTGGGGACGGGGGAGACCCAGTACTTC. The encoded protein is CASTKLGTGETQYF.

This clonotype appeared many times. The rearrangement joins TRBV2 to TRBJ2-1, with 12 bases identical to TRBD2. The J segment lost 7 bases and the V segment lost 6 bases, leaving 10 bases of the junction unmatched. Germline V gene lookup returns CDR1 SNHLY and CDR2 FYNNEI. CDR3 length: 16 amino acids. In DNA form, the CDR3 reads TGTGCCAGCAGGGTCCTAGCGGGGGGGGCGGTAAATGAGCAGTTCTTC. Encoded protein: CASRVLAGGAVNEQFF.

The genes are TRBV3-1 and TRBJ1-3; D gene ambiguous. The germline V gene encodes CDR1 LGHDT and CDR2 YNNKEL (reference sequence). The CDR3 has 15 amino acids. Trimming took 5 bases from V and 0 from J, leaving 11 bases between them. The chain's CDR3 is CASSSGLLSGNTIYF. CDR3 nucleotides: TGTGCCAGCAGCTCTGGACTCCTCTCTGGAAACACCATATATTTT.

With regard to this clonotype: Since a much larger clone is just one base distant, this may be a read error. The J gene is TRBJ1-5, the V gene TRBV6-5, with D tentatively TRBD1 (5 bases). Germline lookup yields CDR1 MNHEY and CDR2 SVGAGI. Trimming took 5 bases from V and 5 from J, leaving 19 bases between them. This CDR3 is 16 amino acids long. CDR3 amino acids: CASSSERSGGDQPQHF. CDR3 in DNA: TGTGCCAGCAGTAGCGAAAGATCGGGGGGAGATCAGCCCCAGCATTTT.

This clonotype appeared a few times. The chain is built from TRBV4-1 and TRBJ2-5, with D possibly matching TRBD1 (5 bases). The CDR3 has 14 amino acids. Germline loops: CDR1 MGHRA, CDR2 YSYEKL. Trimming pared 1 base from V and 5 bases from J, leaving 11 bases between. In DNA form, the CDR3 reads TGCGCCAGCAGCCAAGTATCAGGGATGGAGACCCAGTACTTC. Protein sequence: CASSQVSGMETQYF.

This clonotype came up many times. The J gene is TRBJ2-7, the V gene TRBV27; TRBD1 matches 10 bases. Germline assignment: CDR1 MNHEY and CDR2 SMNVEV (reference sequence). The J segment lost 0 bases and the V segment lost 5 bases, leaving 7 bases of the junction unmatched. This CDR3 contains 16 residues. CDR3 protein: CASSTGQGVDSYEQYF. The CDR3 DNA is TGTGCCAGCAGTACAGGACAGGGGGTGGACTCCTACGAGCAGTACTTC.

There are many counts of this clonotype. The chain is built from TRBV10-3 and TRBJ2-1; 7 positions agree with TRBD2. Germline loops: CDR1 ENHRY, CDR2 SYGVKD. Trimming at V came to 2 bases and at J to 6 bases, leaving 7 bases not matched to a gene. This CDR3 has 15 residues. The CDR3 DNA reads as TGTGCCATCAGTGAGAAGGGGCGGGAGTTCAATGAGCAGTTCTTC. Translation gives CAISEKGREFNEQFF.